This T cell receptor (beta chain) stems from a study of vaccination and CD4 T cells after COVID-19. As for the study in general: Each post-COVID sample was drawn after diagnosis, and the median interval was approximately 92 days (range 35 to 161). Study observations and caveats: Median SARS-CoV-2-reactive clonotypes rose from roughly 22 to 38, not significantly.

CDR3 length: 15 residues. The germline V gene encodes CDR1 SNHLY and CDR2 FYNNEI. J lost 4 bases, V lost 6 bases, and 8 bases had no gene match. Sequencing of cultured CD4+ T cell DNA used the Oncomine TCR Beta short-read assay. One entry per CDR3 protein, called by TCRdb with MiXCR from the PCR reads. The sample lists some 20,000 distinct CDR3 sequences; approximately 30% were seen once. Treatment indicated: approximately 9-day PBMC culture with coronavirus spike peptide pools or control peptides (ViraFEST assay). Antigen-specific T cell expansion with peptide pools preceded TCR sequencing in the ViraFEST approach. For this clonotype: Its target is unknown.

The origin of this receptor is a human donor with COVID-19. The sequenced material came from cultured CD4+ T cells from blood. The rearrangement uses TRBV2 and TRBJ1-1; 10 bases map to TRBD1. CDR3 coding DNA: TGTGCCAGCAGATTCGGGACAGGGGACGGCACTGAAGCTTTCTTT. This sequence encodes CASRFGTGDGTEAFF.